This TCR beta chain was retrieved from a study of T cells expressing NK-cell markers. TCRdb re-called the 5' RACE reads, yielding one record per CDR3 amino acid sequence without DNA. The sample totals about 260,000 distinct CDR3 sequences; its top ten clones hold 4% to 4.5%. The receptor was isolated from a woman between 18 and 75 years old in good health. Material for sequencing was blood T cells: a sorted CD56 or NKG2C T cell subset, CD4+ or CD8+ T cells, or bulk PBMC T cells (not recorded which).

CDR3 sequence: CASTPTPAVGEAFF. The V gene is TRBV7-2, the J gene TRBJ1-1. CDR3 length equals 14 residues. Germline V CDR1 and CDR2: SGHTA, FQGNSA.